These T cell receptor beta chains were read from a single sample in a study of cytomegalovirus exposure and HLA in healthy donors. Only in-frame clones appear in the TCRdb table, and some are missing; sequencing was by immunoSEQ multiplex PCR. The table lists 130,000 to 150,000 clones, roughly 79% of them singletons. The sequenced sample was PBMCs. These receptors originate from a woman aged 25 to 39 in good health and CMV-seronegative. Each CDR3 is given with its conserved first and last residue. D genes are given only for firm matches. Expanded clones get a size class; other rows say once, few or many, or leave the size out.

D: TRBD2
V: TRBV7-8
J: TRBJ2-5
size: -
DNA: TGTGCCAGCAGCTTATTCGCTTCGCGGGGGGGCCGGGAGACCCAGTACTTC
CDR3: CASSLFASRGGRETQYF

D: TRBD2
V: TRBV7-9
J: TRBJ2-1
size: -
DNA: TGTGCCAGCACCCTTATGGCGGGGGTGAACAATGAGCAGTTCTTC
CDR3: CASTLMAGVNNEQFF

D: TRBD1
V: TRBV7-3
J: TRBJ1-1
size: -
DNA: TGTGCCAGCAGCGCAGGGGGAGACACTGAAGCTTTCTTT
CDR3: CASSAGGDTEAFF

D: TRBD1
V: TRBV7-9
J: TRBJ2-1
size: -
DNA: TGTGCCAGCAGCGTCCCCGGGACAGGCAGGAATGAGCAGTTCTTC
CDR3: CASSVPGTGRNEQFF

D: -
V: TRBV4-1
J: TRBJ1-4
size: -
DNA: TGCGCCAGCAGCCCCCCGCGACAGGCCCTTAGTGAAAAACTGTTTTTT
CDR3: CASSPPRQALSEKLFF

D: TRBD1
V: TRBV19
J: TRBJ1-2
size: -
DNA: TGTGCCAGTAGTATAGACCCGACAGGGGGTGTCTATGGCTACACCTTC
CDR3: CASSIDPTGGVYGYTF

D: -
V: TRBV2
J: TRBJ2-4
size: -
DNA: TGTGCCAGCAGTGAGTCCCGGAGCATTCAGTACTTC
CDR3: CASSESRSIQYF

D: -
V: TRBV7-8
J: TRBJ2-1
size: few
DNA: TGTGCCAGCAGTCTGGGGGGGGCCGGCTCCTACAATGAGCAGTTCTTC
CDR3: CASSLGGAGSYNEQFF

D: -
V: TRBV6-5
J: TRBJ1-2
size: -
DNA: TGTGCCAGCACTATACAGGGAGCTAACTATGGCTACACCTTC
CDR3: CASTIQGANYGYTF

D: -
V: TRBV4-1
J: TRBJ1-1
size: -
DNA: TGCGCCAGCAGCCAAGGTGATTTAGACACTGAAGCTTTCTTT
CDR3: CASSQGDLDTEAFF

D: -
V: TRBV7-2
J: TRBJ1-2
size: -
DNA: TGTGCCAGCAGCGCCCACGACAGAGCTAACTATGGCTACACCTTC
CDR3: CASSAHDRANYGYTF

D: TRBD1
V: TRBV29-1
J: TRBJ2-3
size: once
DNA: TGCAGCGTCCTGGGGGGACAGGGTAGAGATACGCAGTATTTT
CDR3: CSVLGGQGRDTQYF

D: TRBD2
V: TRBV6-5
J: TRBJ2-1
size: -
DNA: TGTGCCAGCAGGCGCGGACTAGCGGGGCCGGGGGAGCAGTTCTTC
CDR3: CASRRGLAGPGEQFF

D: -
V: TRBV9
J: TRBJ1-1
size: once
DNA: TGTGCCAGCAGCGTAGAGGGCAGGCGGGACACTGAAGCTTTCTTT
CDR3: CASSVEGRRDTEAFF

D: -
V: TRBV2
J: TRBJ2-7
size: -
DNA: TGTGCCAGGTCTGCGGGGGCGGGGGAGCAGTACTTC
CDR3: CARSAGAGEQYF

D: -
V: TRBV6-1
J: TRBJ1-3
size: -
DNA: TGTGCCAGCAGTGGTCGGGGGTACGGAAACACCATATATTTT
CDR3: CASSGRGYGNTIYF

D: -
V: TRBV9
J: TRBJ1-1
size: -
DNA: TGTGCCAGCAGCGTAGAGACGGGGGTTCGGGCTGAAGCTTTCTTT
CDR3: CASSVETGVRAEAFF

D: -
V: TRBV19
J: TRBJ2-3
size: -
DNA: TGTGCCAGTAGTTTCTGGACAGCTAGCACAGATACGCAGTATTTT
CDR3: CASSFWTASTDTQYF

D: -
V: TRBV7-9
J: TRBJ2-3
size: -
DNA: TGTGCCAGCAGCTTGTTCCTGGACTTTGGGAGAGATACGCAGTATTTT
CDR3: CASSLFLDFGRDTQYF

D: TRBD2
V: TRBV6-4
J: TRBJ2-5
size: -
DNA: TGTGCCAGCAGTGACCAAGGAGGTGGGCTAGCGGGGGAGGAGACCCAGTACTTC
CDR3: CASSDQGGGLAGEETQYF

D: TRBD2
V: TRBV19
J: TRBJ2-7
size: once
DNA: TGTGCCAGTAAGAGGACTAGCGGGGGGGCTTACGAGCAGTACTTC
CDR3: CASKRTSGGAYEQYF

D: TRBD1
V: TRBV6-5
J: TRBJ2-1
size: few
DNA: TGTGCCAGCAGCTACCGGGACAGCTCCTACAATGAGCAGTTCTTC
CDR3: CASSYRDSSYNEQFF

D: -
V: TRBV27
J: TRBJ2-7
size: -
DNA: TGTGCCAGCCGCTCCGGAGGGGGGGTGTACGAGCAGTACTTC
CDR3: CASRSGGGVYEQYF

D: -
V: TRBV11-2
J: TRBJ2-5
size: few
DNA: TGTGCCAGCAGCTTAGACAGTGGAGGAGAGACCCAGTACTTC
CDR3: CASSLDSGGETQYF

D: -
V: TRBV25-1
J: TRBJ1-1
size: few
DNA: TGTGCCAGCAGTGGGGCAGGGGCAAACACTGAAGCTTTCTTT
CDR3: CASSGAGANTEAFF

D: -
V: TRBV7-9
J: TRBJ1-2
size: once
DNA: TGTGCCAGCAGCTCCTCCCCTGGGAGCTATGGCTACACCTTC
CDR3: CASSSSPGSYGYTF

D: -
V: TRBV7-8
J: TRBJ2-1
size: once
DNA: TGTGCCAGCAGCTTAGTAGGTGGGGGGTACAATGAGCAGTTCTTC
CDR3: CASSLVGGGYNEQFF

D: -
V: TRBV2
J: TRBJ2-7
size: few
DNA: TGTGCCAGCAGGACAGACTCCTACGAGCAGTACTTC
CDR3: CASRTDSYEQYF

D: TRBD2
V: TRBV7-3
J: TRBJ2-3
size: -
DNA: TGTGCCAGCAGCTTCCTAGCGGGGGGGAGCACAGATACGCAGTATTTT
CDR3: CASSFLAGGSTDTQYF

D: -
V: TRBV19
J: TRBJ2-3
size: -
DNA: TGTGCCAGTAGTGGCCTCAAGGAGGTAGATACGCAGTATTTT
CDR3: CASSGLKEVDTQYF

D: -
V: TRBV27
J: TRBJ1-5
size: few
DNA: TGTGCCAGCAGACCTCATACAGGGAATCAGCCCCAGCATTTT
CDR3: CASRPHTGNQPQHF

D: -
V: TRBV6-5
J: TRBJ1-1
size: once
DNA: TGTGCCAGCAGTTACGGGGGCGCGGACACTGAAGCTTTCTTT
CDR3: CASSYGGADTEAFF

D: TRBD2
V: TRBV6-1
J: TRBJ2-1
size: -
DNA: TGTGCCAGCAGTGAATGGGGGAGGGATGAGCAGTTCTTC
CDR3: CASSEWGRDEQFF

D: -
V: TRBV28
J: TRBJ2-7
size: -
DNA: TGTGCCACCGCGCCTGCAGGGGCTTTATACGAGCAGTACTTC
CDR3: CATAPAGALYEQYF

D: -
V: TRBV19
J: TRBJ1-5
size: few
DNA: TGTGCCAGTATGTCCCAGGGCATCAATAGCAATCAGCCCCAGCATTTT
CDR3: CASMSQGINSNQPQHF

D: TRBD1
V: TRBV28
J: TRBJ1-4
size: few
DNA: TGTGCCAGCAGTTCTCCGGGGACAGGGTCTGAAAAACTGTTTTTT
CDR3: CASSSPGTGSEKLFF

D: -
V: TRBV19
J: TRBJ2-6
size: once
DNA: TGTGCCAGTAGTACGGAGGACAGAGGGGCCAACGTCCTGACTTTC
CDR3: CASSTEDRGANVLTF

D: -
V: TRBV6-1
J: TRBJ1-2
size: -
DNA: TGTGCCAGCAGTGACCTCCTACCTCCTGGCTACACCTTC
CDR3: CASSDLLPPGYTF

D: -
V: TRBV7-3
J: TRBJ2-7
size: -
DNA: TGTGCCAGCAGCTTAGGCGGGGGCCACTCCTACGAGCAGTACTTC
CDR3: CASSLGGGHSYEQYF

D: -
V: TRBV5-1
J: TRBJ2-3
size: -
DNA: TGCGCCACGGCAGGACAGAACACAGATACGCAGTATTTT
CDR3: CATAGQNTDTQYF

D: -
V: TRBV25-1
J: TRBJ1-5
size: -
DNA: TGTGCCAGCAGTGAATTTGGAGGGAATCAGCCCCAGCATTTT
CDR3: CASSEFGGNQPQHF